This is a list of T cell receptor beta chains from one sample in a study of response to subunit inactivated influenza vaccine. TCRdb recomputed calls from the RT-PCR reads with MiXCR, one row per CDR3 protein. The table includes some 800,000 distinct CDR3 sequences, approximately 21% detected once. Sample: PBMCs from blood, taken 4 to 6 days after vaccination. Every receptor here comes from a man aged 50-59 years who received an inactivated influenza vaccine. CDR3s include the opening cysteine and the closing phenylalanine or tryptophan. The order of the fields is J gene, CDR3 length, V gene, clone size, D gene, CDR3 protein, CDR3 DNA. A D gene is named only where the DNA matches it firmly. Only part of the rows carry a size: once, few, many, or a class if the clone is expanded.

TRBJ2-5,14,TRBV5-1,NA,NA,CASSLGHQQETQYF,TGCGCCAGCAGCTTGGGGCACCAACAAGAGACCCAGTACTTC
TRBJ2-3,15,TRBV7-6,NA,NA,CASSLGVGHTDTQYF,TGTGCCAGCAGCTTAGGAGTGGGACACACAGATACGCAGTATTTT
TRBJ2-1,14,TRBV27,many,TRBD2,CASSLGLVGNEQFF,TGTGCCAGCAGTCTCGGACTAGTGGGGAATGAGCAGTTCTTC
TRBJ2-7,14,TRBV20-1,few,TRBD2,CSAREVRTSGEQYF,TGCAGTGCTAGGGAAGTTCGGACTAGCGGCGAGCAGTACTTC
TRBJ2-2,16,TRBV7-8,few,TRBD2,CASSLRLAGLTGELFF,TGTGCCAGCAGCCTACGACTAGCTGGGTTGACCGGGGAGCTGTTTTTT
TRBJ2-3,13,TRBV10-3,NA,NA,CAISESTGDTQYF,TGTGCCATCAGTGAGTCGACGGGGGATACGCAGTATTTT
TRBJ2-5,16,TRBV6-1,few,TRBD1,CASETSPQGQQETQYF,TGTGCCAGCGAAACCTCCCCACAGGGGCAGCAAGAGACCCAGTACTTC
TRBJ2-7,13,TRBV27,NA,TRBD1,CASSKGAFYEQYF,TGTGCCAGCAGTAAGGGGGCATTCTACGAGCAGTACTTC
TRBJ2-5,13,TRBV6-1,few,TRBD2,CASRGLLQETQYF,TGTGCCAGCAGGGGACTATTACAAGAGACCCAGTACTTC
TRBJ2-3,14,TRBV29-1,few,NA,CSVKTRGMGDTQYF,TGCAGCGTTAAGACTAGGGGCATGGGGGATACGCAGTATTTT
TRBJ2-2,16,TRBV9,NA,NA,CASSPTGSGKTGELFF,TGTGCCAGCAGCCCTACAGGGAGCGGGAAAACCGGGGAGCTGTTTTTT
TRBJ2-7,14,TRBV28,few,NA,CASSELGGTYEQYF,TGTGCCAGCAGTGAATTGGGGGGAACCTACGAGCAGTACTTC
TRBJ2-7,13,TRBV27,few,NA,CASSLGNTYEQYF,TGTGCCAGCAGTCTCGGGAATACCTACGAGCAGTACTTC
TRBJ2-7,16,TRBV21-1,few,NA,CASSKDRGPLWYEQYF,TGTGCCAGCAGCAAAGATCGGGGCCCCCTCTGGTACGAGCAGTACTTC
TRBJ1-1,13,TRBV28,NA,NA,CASSLTELSEAFF,TGTGCCAGCAGTTTGACGGAATTGAGTGAAGCTTTCTTT
TRBJ2-5,18,TRBV20-1,NA,NA,CSAREGWVAGYYQETQYF,TGCAGTGCTAGAGAAGGATGGGTCGCTGGCTACTACCAAGAGACCCAGTACTTC
TRBJ2-2,12,TRBV3-1,once,NA,CASSYDSGELFF,TGTGCCAGCAGCTATGATTCCGGGGAGCTGTTTTTT
TRBJ2-3,16,TRBV11-2,NA,NA,CASSRAWALGTDTQYF,TGTGCCAGCAGTCGTGCTTGGGCCCTCGGCACAGATACGCAGTATTTT
TRBJ2-7,13,TRBV20-1,many,NA,CSAFRGAIVEQYF,TGCAGTGCCTTCAGGGGGGCAATTGTCGAGCAGTACTTC
TRBJ1-1,16,TRBV3-1,NA,NA,CASSLRGNLMNTEAFF,TGTGCCAGCAGCCTAAGAGGCAATTTAATGAACACTGAAGCTTTCTTT
TRBJ2-1,15,TRBV7-2,NA,TRBD1,CASSLMGQKANEQFF,TGTGCCAGCAGCTTGATGGGACAGAAGGCCAATGAGCAGTTCTTC
TRBJ2-4,13,TRBV12-3/TRBV12-4,NA,NA,CASSLNTENIQYF,TGTGCCAGCAGTTTAAACACGGAAAACATTCAGTACTTC
TRBJ2-7,15,TRBV20-1,NA,TRBD2,CSARDPGLAARPQYF,TGCAGTGCTAGGGATCCGGGACTAGCGGCGCGCCCACAGTACTTC
TRBJ2-3,15,TRBV7-2,many,TRBD2,CASSLDGTSGHTQYF,TGTGCCAGCAGCTTAGATGGGACTAGCGGACATACGCAGTATTTT
TRBJ1-5,15,TRBV11-2,NA,NA,CASSSQGSSNQPQHF,TGTGCCAGCAGCTCCCAGGGATCTAGCAATCAGCCCCAGCATTTT
TRBJ1-5,13,TRBV20-1,NA,NA,CSASETGGQPQHF,TGCAGTGCTAGTGAGACAGGAGGGCAGCCCCAGCATTTT
TRBJ2-3,14,TRBV30,NA,NA,CAWSGNINTDTQYF,TGTGCCTGGAGTGGAAACATCAACACAGATACGCAGTATTTT
TRBJ1-6,16,TRBV4-2,NA,NA,CASSQYKAGDNSPLHF,TGTGCCAGCAGCCAATATAAGGCAGGGGATAATTCACCCCTCCACTTT
TRBJ2-7,15,TRBV28,NA,NA,CASSSPPAGDYEQYF,TGTGCCAGCAGTTCCCCCCCAGCAGGGGACTACGAGCAGTACTTC
TRBJ1-2,15,TRBV5-1,NA,TRBD1,CASSTGQGSIYGYTF,TGCGCCAGCAGCACCGGACAGGGGTCTATCTATGGCTACACCTTC
TRBJ2-5,13,TRBV20-1,NA,NA,CSASRGWGETQYF,TGCAGTGCTAGTCGCGGTTGGGGAGAGACCCAGTACTTC
TRBJ1-1,15,TRBV29-1,few,TRBD1,CSVEGQGAGNTEAFF,TGCAGCGTAGAAGGACAGGGGGCTGGGAACACTGAAGCTTTCTTT
TRBJ1-2,17,TRBV25-1,few,NA,CASRAGGRRLGNYGYTF,TGTGCCAGCAGAGCCGGCGGTCGCAGGCTCGGGAACTATGGCTACACCTTC
TRBJ2-2,15,TRBV20-1,few,NA,CSARGWTPNTGELFF,TGCAGTGCTAGAGGTTGGACTCCAAACACCGGGGAGCTGTTTTTT
TRBJ2-3,17,TRBV7-6,few,NA,CASSLPGRAFGTDTQYF,TGTGCCAGCAGCTTACCCGGCAGGGCATTTGGCACAGATACGCAGTATTTT
TRBJ2-7,14,TRBV28,NA,NA,CASSFLGSAYEQYF,TGTGCCAGCAGTTTTCTAGGCAGCGCCTACGAGCAGTACTTC
TRBJ2-2,14,TRBV7-6,NA,NA,CASSLAGYAGELFF,TGTGCCAGCAGCTTAGCAGGGTACGCCGGGGAGCTGTTTTTT
TRBJ2-4,13,TRBV20-1,NA,NA,CSATDRAKNIQYF,TGCAGTGCCACCGACAGAGCCAAAAACATTCAGTACTTC
TRBJ2-2,19,TRBV24-1,NA,TRBD1,CATSDLRRDRAGGTGELFF,TGTGCCACCAGTGATTTGCGTAGGGACAGGGCCGGGGGCACCGGGGAGCTGTTTTTT
TRBJ2-1,14,TRBV24-1,NA,NA,CATSSSRPQFEQFF,TGTGCCACCAGTTCTAGCCGACCCCAATTTGAGCAGTTCTTC
TRBJ2-5,13,TRBV10-3,few,NA,CAISDVSQETQYF,TGTGCCATCAGTGATGTCTCCCAAGAGACCCAGTACTTC
TRBJ2-2,14,TRBV7-6,few,NA,CASSPWTAPGELFF,TGTGCCAGCAGCCCATGGACAGCCCCGGGGGAGCTGTTTTTT
TRBJ2-1,20,TRBV7-6,NA,NA,CASSEVGVPEVGHSYNEQFF,TGTGCCAGCAGCGAGGTTGGCGTACCAGAAGTGGGCCACTCCTACAATGAGCAGTTCTTC
TRBJ2-1,14,TRBV25-1,NA,TRBD2,CASSEGLAYNEQFF,TGTGCCAGCAGTGAGGGACTAGCCTACAATGAGCAGTTCTTC
TRBJ2-7,15,TRBV5-1,many,NA,CASKRTTGLRDEQYF,TGCGCCAGCAAAAGGACCACCGGTCTCCGGGATGAGCAGTACTTC
TRBJ2-1,12,TRBV20-1,NA,NA,CSATRPSYEQFF,TGCAGTGCTACCAGACCTTCTTATGAGCAGTTCTTC
TRBJ2-1,13,TRBV20-1,few,TRBD1,CSARDRGLDEQFF,TGCAGTGCTAGGGACAGGGGATTAGACGAGCAGTTCTTC
TRBJ1-3,16,TRBV5-6,few,TRBD1,CASSVSGGSSGNTIYF,TGTGCCAGCAGCGTGTCAGGGGGAAGCTCTGGAAACACCATATATTTT
TRBJ1-1,14,TRBV28,few,NA,CASSLWGMGTEAFF,TGTGCCAGCAGTTTATGGGGGATGGGCACTGAAGCTTTCTTT
TRBJ2-4,15,TRBV4-2,few,TRBD1,CASSPRDSPKNIQYF,TGTGCCAGCAGCCCACGGGACAGTCCAAAAAACATTCAGTACTTC
TRBJ1-5,14,TRBV5-1,NA,NA,CASSLVGEGQPQHF,TGCGCCAGCAGCTTGGTTGGGGAAGGTCAGCCCCAGCATTTT
TRBJ1-1,13,TRBV29-1,few,NA,CSVEVNTNTEAFF,TGCAGCGTTGAAGTTAACACCAACACTGAAGCTTTCTTT
TRBJ2-2,10,TRBV27,NA,NA,CAIPTGELFF,TGTGCCATCCCAACCGGGGAGCTGTTTTTT
TRBJ1-5,14,TRBV10-3,NA,NA,CAISGISQGQPQHF,TGTGCCATCAGTGGGATTTCACAGGGTCAGCCCCAGCATTTT
TRBJ1-2,13,TRBV11-2,few,NA,CASSFGGTYGYTF,TGTGCCAGCAGCTTCGGCGGAACTTATGGCTACACCTTC
TRBJ2-5,15,TRBV20-1,NA,TRBD2,CSARDRGGRGETQYF,TGCAGTGCTAGAGATCGTGGCGGGAGGGGCGAGACCCAGTACTTC
TRBJ1-6,13,TRBV7-8,NA,TRBD1,CASSAGTVSPLHF,TGTGCCAGCAGCGCGGGGACAGTCTCACCCCTCCACTTT
TRBJ1-2,16,TRBV6-5,NA,TRBD1,CASSSNSGTGVGGYTF,TGTGCCAGCAGTTCAAATTCCGGGACAGGGGTTGGTGGCTACACCTTC
TRBJ2-7,13,TRBV2,few,NA,CASTAQGGYEQYF,TGTGCCAGTACTGCGCAGGGGGGCTACGAGCAGTACTTC
TRBJ1-5,14,TRBV6-1,few,NA,CASSPGQGDQPQHF,TGTGCCAGCAGCCCCGGGCAGGGCGATCAGCCCCAGCATTTT